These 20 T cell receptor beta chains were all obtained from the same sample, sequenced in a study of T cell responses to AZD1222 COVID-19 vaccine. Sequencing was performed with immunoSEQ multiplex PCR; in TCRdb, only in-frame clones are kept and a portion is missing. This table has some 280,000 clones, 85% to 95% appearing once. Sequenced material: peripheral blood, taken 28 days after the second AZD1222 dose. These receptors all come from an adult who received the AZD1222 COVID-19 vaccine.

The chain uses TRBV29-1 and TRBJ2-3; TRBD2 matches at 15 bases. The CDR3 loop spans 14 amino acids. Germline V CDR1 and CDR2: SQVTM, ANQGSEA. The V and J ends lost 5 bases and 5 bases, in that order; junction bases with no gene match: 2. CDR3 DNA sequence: TGCAGCGTTCGGACTAGCGGGAGGGGAGATACGCAGTATTTT. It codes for CSVRTSGRGDTQYF.

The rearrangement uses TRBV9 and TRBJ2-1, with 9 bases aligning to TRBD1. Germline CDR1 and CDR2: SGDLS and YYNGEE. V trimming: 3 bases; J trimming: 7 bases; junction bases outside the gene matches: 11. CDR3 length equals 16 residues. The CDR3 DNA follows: TGTGCCAGCAGCGCCTCCGGGACAGGGCGTAGAAATGAGCAGTTCTTC. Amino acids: CASSASGTGRRNEQFF.

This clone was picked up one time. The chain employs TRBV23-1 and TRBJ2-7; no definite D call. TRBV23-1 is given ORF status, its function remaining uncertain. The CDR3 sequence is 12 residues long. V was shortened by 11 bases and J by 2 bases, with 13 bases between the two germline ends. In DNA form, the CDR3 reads TGCGCCTCTCGGCATCTGCCCTACGAGCAGTACTTC. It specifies CASRHLPYEQYF.

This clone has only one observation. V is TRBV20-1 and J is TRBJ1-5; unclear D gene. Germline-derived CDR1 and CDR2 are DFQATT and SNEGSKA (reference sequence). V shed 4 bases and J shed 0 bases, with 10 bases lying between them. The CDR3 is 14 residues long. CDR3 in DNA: TGCAGTGCTACTGAAAGATATAGCAATCAGCCCCAGCATTTT. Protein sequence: CSATERYSNQPQHF.

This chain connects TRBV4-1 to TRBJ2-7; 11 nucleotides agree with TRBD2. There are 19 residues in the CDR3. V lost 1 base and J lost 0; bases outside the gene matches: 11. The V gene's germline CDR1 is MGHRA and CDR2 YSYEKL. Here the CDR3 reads CASSQARILAGVYSYEQYF. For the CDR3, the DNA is TGCGCCAGCAGCCAAGCTCGGATACTAGCGGGGGTTTACTCCTACGAGCAGTACTTC.

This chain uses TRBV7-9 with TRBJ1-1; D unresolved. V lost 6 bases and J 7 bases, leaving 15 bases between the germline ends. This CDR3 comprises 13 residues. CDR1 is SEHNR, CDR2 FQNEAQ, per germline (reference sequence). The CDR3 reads CASRPQRSDEAFF. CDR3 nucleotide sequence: TGTGCCAGCAGGCCCCAGCGGTCAGATGAAGCTTTCTTT.

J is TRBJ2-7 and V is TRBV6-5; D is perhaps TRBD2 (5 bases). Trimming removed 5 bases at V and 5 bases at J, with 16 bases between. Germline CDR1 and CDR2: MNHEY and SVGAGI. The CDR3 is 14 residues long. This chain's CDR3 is CASSPTGISNEQYF. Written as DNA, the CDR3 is TGTGCCAGCAGTCCCACGGGGATAAGCAACGAGCAGTACTTC.

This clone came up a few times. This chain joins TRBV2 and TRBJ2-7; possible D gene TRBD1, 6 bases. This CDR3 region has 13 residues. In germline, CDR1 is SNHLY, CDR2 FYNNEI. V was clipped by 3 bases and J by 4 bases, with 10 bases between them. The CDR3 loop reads CASSDGRGYEQYF. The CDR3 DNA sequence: TGTGCCAGCAGTGACGGCAGGGGATACGAGCAGTACTTC.

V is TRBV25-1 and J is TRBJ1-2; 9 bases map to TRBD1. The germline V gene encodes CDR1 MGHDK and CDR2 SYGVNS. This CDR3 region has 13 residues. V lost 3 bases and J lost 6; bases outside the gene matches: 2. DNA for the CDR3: TGTGCCAGCAGTGACCGGACAGGGGATGGCTACACCTTC. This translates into CASSDRTGDGYTF.

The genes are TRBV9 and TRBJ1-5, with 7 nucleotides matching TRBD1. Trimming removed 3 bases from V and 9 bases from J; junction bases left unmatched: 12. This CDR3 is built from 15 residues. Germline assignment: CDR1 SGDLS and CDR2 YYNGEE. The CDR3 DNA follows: TGTGCCAGCAGCGCCTCCCGGGACAGCGATCGGCCCCAGCATTTT. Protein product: CASSASRDSDRPQHF.

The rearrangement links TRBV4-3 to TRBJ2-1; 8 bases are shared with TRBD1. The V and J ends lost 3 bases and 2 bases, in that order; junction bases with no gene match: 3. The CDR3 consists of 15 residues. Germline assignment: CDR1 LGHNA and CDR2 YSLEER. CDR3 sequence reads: CASSHPQGAYNEQFF. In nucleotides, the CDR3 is TGCGCCAGCAGCCACCCACAGGGGGCCTACAATGAGCAGTTCTTC.

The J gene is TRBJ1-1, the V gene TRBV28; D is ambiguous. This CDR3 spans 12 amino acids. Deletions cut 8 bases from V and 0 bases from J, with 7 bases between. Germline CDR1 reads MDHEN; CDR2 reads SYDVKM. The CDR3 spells CASGVMNTEAFF. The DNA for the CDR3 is TGTGCCAGCGGCGTCATGAACACTGAAGCTTTCTTT.

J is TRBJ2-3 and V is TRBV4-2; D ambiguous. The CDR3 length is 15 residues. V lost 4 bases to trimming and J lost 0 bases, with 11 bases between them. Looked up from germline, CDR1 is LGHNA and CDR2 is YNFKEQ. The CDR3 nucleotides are TGTGCCAGCAGCCTCGAGACTCCTAGCACAGATACGCAGTATTTT. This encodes CASSLETPSTDTQYF.

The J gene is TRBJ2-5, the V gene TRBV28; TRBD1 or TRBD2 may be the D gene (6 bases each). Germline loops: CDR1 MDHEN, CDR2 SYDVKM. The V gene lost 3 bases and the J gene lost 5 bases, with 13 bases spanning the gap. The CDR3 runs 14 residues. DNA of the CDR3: TGTGCCAGCAGTTTGGTAAGGGGGGAGGAGACCCAGTACTTC. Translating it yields CASSLVRGEETQYF.

The CDR3 is CASSHGHPSPLHF. DNA of the CDR3: TGTGCCAGCAGCCACGGACACCCTTCACCCCTCCACTTT. V and J are TRBV3-1 (or the pseudogene TRBV3-2) and TRBJ1-6, with D possibly matching TRBD1 (5 bases). Trimming took off 3 bases at V and 9 bases at J, with 9 bases between the two ends. Germline loops: CDR1 LGHDT, CDR2 YNNKEL (reference sequence). The CDR3 contains 13 residues.

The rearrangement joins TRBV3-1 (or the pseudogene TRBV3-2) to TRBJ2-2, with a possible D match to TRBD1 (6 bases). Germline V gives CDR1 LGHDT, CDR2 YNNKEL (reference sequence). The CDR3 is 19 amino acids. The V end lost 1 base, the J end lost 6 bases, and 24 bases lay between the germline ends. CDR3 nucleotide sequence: TGTGCCAGCAGCCAAGGTGTGCGTCCAGGAACAGCAGGGGCCGGGGAGCTGTTTTTT. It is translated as CASSQGVRPGTAGAGELFF.

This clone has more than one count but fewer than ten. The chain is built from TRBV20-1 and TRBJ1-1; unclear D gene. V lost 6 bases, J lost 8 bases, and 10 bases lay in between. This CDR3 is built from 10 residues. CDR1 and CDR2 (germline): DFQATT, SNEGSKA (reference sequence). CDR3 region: CSALAEEAFF. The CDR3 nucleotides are TGCAGTGCGCTAGCCGAGGAAGCTTTCTTT.

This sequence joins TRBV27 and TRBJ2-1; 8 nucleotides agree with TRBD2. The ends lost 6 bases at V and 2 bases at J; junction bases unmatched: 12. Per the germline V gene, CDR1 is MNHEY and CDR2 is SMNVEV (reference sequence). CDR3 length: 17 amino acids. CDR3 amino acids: CASRPGVASGPYNEQFF. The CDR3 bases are TGTGCCAGCAGGCCCGGGGTGGCTAGCGGGCCCTACAATGAGCAGTTCTTC.

The CDR3 region has the DNA TGTGCCAGCATCCCGGTGAGGGATGAGCAGTTCTTC. Residues: CASIPVRDEQFF. The chain is built from TRBV7-9 and TRBJ2-1; perhaps TRBD2 as D (5 bases). The V end lost 7 bases, the J end lost 8 bases, and 12 bases lay between the germline ends. CDR1 is SEHNR, CDR2 FQNEAQ, per germline (reference sequence). This CDR3 has 12 residues.

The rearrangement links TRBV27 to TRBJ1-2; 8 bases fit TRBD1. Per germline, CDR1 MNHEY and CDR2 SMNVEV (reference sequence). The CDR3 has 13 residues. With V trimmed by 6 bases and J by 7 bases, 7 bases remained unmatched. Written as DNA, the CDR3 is TGTGCCAGCAGATCTAGGACAGGGCGTGGCTACACCTTC. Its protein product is CASRSRTGRGYTF.